This is a list of T cell receptor beta chains from one sample in a study of control samples from healthy donors and cancer patients. This table comes from immunoSEQ multiplex PCR, and its TCRdb copy is limited to in-frame clones, with some not included. This sample has roughly 190,000 clones, with 91% found just once. Material for sequencing was blood. The source of these receptors is a woman under 40 in good health. The CDR3 runs from the conserved cysteine through the conserved F or W. Each record gives: clone size, J gene, D gene, V gene, CDR3 protein, CDR3 DNA. D genes are given only for firm matches. Size is omitted from some rows. Given values are once, few, many or a class for expanded clones.

>NA|TRBJ1-1|TRBD1|TRBV7-9
CASSLALGTGNTEAFF
TGTGCCAGCAGCTTAGCCCTCGGGACAGGGAACACTGAAGCTTTCTTT
>NA|TRBJ1-5|NA|TRBV3-1/TRBV3-2
CASSQDVYQPQHF
TGTGCCAGCAGCCAAGATGTCTATCAGCCCCAGCATTTT
>NA|TRBJ1-1|NA|TRBV11-1
CASSPDRTEAFF
TGTGCCAGCAGCCCGGACAGAACTGAAGCTTTCTTT
>NA|TRBJ2-5|NA|TRBV15
CATSKDWAQETQYF
TGTGCCACCAGCAAGGATTGGGCCCAAGAGACCCAGTACTTC
>NA|TRBJ2-1|TRBD2|TRBV19
CASSIGLAGEGEQFF
TGTGCCAGTAGTATAGGACTAGCGGGAGAGGGTGAGCAGTTCTTC
>NA|TRBJ2-1|TRBD2|TRBV14
CASSLTSGGSYNEQFF
TGTGCCAGCAGCCTGACTAGCGGGGGGTCCTACAATGAGCAGTTCTTC
>NA|TRBJ2-7|NA|TRBV4-3
CASSQVQGAYEQYF
TGCGCCAGCAGCCAAGTCCAGGGAGCCTACGAGCAGTACTTC
>NA|TRBJ1-2|TRBD1|TRBV14
CASSQQKTGLYGYTF
TGTGCCAGCAGCCAACAAAAGACAGGGCTTTATGGCTACACCTTC
>NA|TRBJ1-2|NA|TRBV6-6
CASSYGFTNYGYTF
TGTGCCAGCAGTTACGGGTTTACTAACTATGGCTACACCTTC
>NA|TRBJ1-1|NA|TRBV6-1
CASSEHMNTEAFF
TGTGCCAGCAGTGAACATATGAACACTGAAGCTTTCTTT
>NA|TRBJ1-1|NA|TRBV30
CAWSGAGEAFF
TGTGCCTGGAGTGGGGCGGGGGAAGCTTTCTTT
>NA|TRBJ1-1|NA|TRBV6-2/TRBV6-3
CASSWGTGQAQNTEAFF
TGTGCCAGCAGTTGGGGAACCGGACAAGCCCAGAACACTGAAGCTTTCTTT
>NA|TRBJ2-3|NA|TRBV11-2
CASRRGSSTDTQYF
TGTGCCAGCAGGCGGGGAAGTAGCACAGATACGCAGTATTTT
>NA|TRBJ2-5|NA|TRBV4-2
CASSQAGVETQYF
TGTGCCAGCAGCCAAGCCGGGGTAGAGACCCAGTACTTC
>NA|TRBJ1-1|NA|TRBV3-1/TRBV3-2
CASSTLNTEAFF
TGTGCCAGCAGCACCTTAAACACTGAAGCTTTCTTT
>NA|TRBJ2-3|NA|TRBV7-2
CASSLSPSTDTQYF
TGTGCCAGCAGCTTATCCCCTAGCACAGATACGCAGTATTTT
>NA|TRBJ1-1|NA|TRBV5-1
CASSLGWGTEAFF
TGCGCCAGCAGCTTGGGGTGGGGAACTGAAGCTTTCTTT
>NA|TRBJ1-4|NA|TRBV5-1
CASSLRPDNEKLFF
TGCGCCAGCAGCTTGAGGCCAGATAATGAAAAACTGTTTTTT
>NA|TRBJ1-2|NA|TRBV19
CASSIPGSPYGYTF
TGTGCCAGTAGTATCCCCGGGAGCCCCTATGGCTACACCTTC
>NA|TRBJ2-7|NA|TRBV15
CATSRDIGLYEQYF
TGTGCCACCAGCAGAGATATCGGCCTATACGAGCAGTACTTC
>NA|TRBJ1-2|TRBD1|TRBV28
CASSSGTGDYGYTF
TGTGCCAGCAGTTCCGGGACAGGAGACTATGGCTACACCTTC
>once|TRBJ2-7|NA|TRBV5-3
CARSLARGYEQYF
TGTGCCAGAAGCTTGGCCCGGGGCTACGAGCAGTACTTC
>NA|TRBJ2-3|TRBD1|TRBV11-2
CASSLEPTGGADTQYF
TGTGCCAGCAGCTTAGAACCGACAGGGGGGGCAGATACGCAGTATTTT
>NA|TRBJ2-7|NA|TRBV28
CASSPNSREQYF
TGTGCCAGCAGTCCCAACAGTAGGGAGCAGTACTTC
>NA|TRBJ2-3|TRBD1|TRBV9
CASSVTGQGGADTQYF
TGTGCCAGCAGCGTAACGGGACAGGGGGGTGCAGATACGCAGTATTTT
>NA|TRBJ1-1|TRBD1|TRBV7-9
CASSPGQSYPEAFF
TGTGCCAGCAGCCCGGGACAGTCGTATCCTGAAGCTTTCTTT
>NA|TRBJ2-2|NA|TRBV30
CAWSPVVGTPNTGELFF
TGTGCCTGGAGTCCGGTTGTCGGGACACCGAACACCGGGGAGCTGTTTTTT
>NA|TRBJ2-1|TRBD2|TRBV7-2
CASSLGTSGNEQFF
TGTGCCAGCAGCTTGGGGACTAGCGGTAATGAGCAGTTCTTC
>NA|TRBJ1-3|NA|TRBV6-1
CASSDPGPGNTIYF
TGTGCCAGCAGTGACCCAGGGCCTGGAAACACCATATATTTT
>NA|TRBJ1-4|NA|TRBV7-4
CASRQGTNEKLFF
TGTGCCAGCAGACAGGGAACTAATGAAAAACTGTTTTTT
>NA|TRBJ1-3|NA|TRBV29-1
CSVAGASGNTIYF
TGCAGCGTTGCGGGGGCCTCTGGAAACACCATATATTTT